These 10 T cell receptor beta chains were all obtained from the same sample, sequenced in a study of early T cells in non-severe SARS-CoV-2 infection. Using its own MiXCR run on the 5' RACE reads, TCRdb lists one record per CDR3 protein. The sample lists approximately 40,000 distinct CDR3 sequences; 8.5% to 10% were seen once. The sequencing input was whole blood. Every receptor here comes from an adult who was a healthcare worker with PCR-confirmed SARS-CoV-2 infection or an uninfected control (not recorded which).

This clonotype was seen many times. CDR3 nucleotide sequence: TGTGCCAGCCGGTTAGGGCGGGGTAATCAGCCCCAGCATTTT. Encoded protein: CASRLGRGNQPQHF. The V call is TRBV12-3 or TRBV12-4, the J call TRBJ1-5, with D unclear. V was trimmed by 8 bases and J by 4 bases, leaving 15 bases between them. This CDR3 is built from 14 residues.

The V call is TRBV12-3 or TRBV12-4, the J call TRBJ2-7; D is possibly TRBD2 (5 bases). The length of the CDR3 is 14 residues. V was cut by 4 bases and J by 6 bases, with 16 bases left in between. The CDR3 loop reads CASSSLRGSLEQYF. The CDR3 nucleotides read TGTGCCAGCAGTTCCCTCCGGGGAAGCCTCGAGCAGTACTTC.

This clonotype was observed a single time. This rearrangement joins TRBV7-2 to TRBJ2-5; the match to TRBD1 covers 9 bases. V lost 5 bases, J lost 5 bases, and 6 bases stayed unmatched. CDR3 size: 14 residues. Germline CDR1 reads SGHTA; CDR2 reads FQGNSA. The CDR3 DNA follows: TGTGCCAGCAGCCCAGGGACAGGGATTGAGACCCAGTACTTC. Translating gives CASSPGTGIETQYF.

The sample holds many counts of this clonotype. The V gene is TRBV28, the J gene TRBJ2-1; D ambiguous. V was trimmed by 6 bases and J by 1 base, leaving 16 bases between them. The CDR3 sequence is 16 residues long. In germline, CDR1 is MDHEN, CDR2 SYDVKM. The CDR3 DNA reads TGTGCCAGCAGCTACATGTTGGGTCCGTCCTACAATGAGCAGTTCTTC. Its translation is CASSYMLGPSYNEQFF.

This clonotype occurred many times. This CDR3 is CASSFRTDTQYF. The CDR3 coding sequence is TGTGCCAGCAGCTTTAGAACAGATACGCAGTATTTT. V and J are TRBV7-8 and TRBJ2-3; D is unresolved. The CDR3 runs 12 residues. CDR1 is SGHVS, CDR2 FQNEAQ, per germline. The V gene lost 3 bases and the J gene lost 3 bases, with 4 bases spanning the gap.

This clonotype showed up many times. The chain recombines TRBV7-3 with TRBJ1-1; a possible D gene is TRBD1 (5 bases). There are 13 residues in the CDR3. Germline V CDR1 and CDR2: SGHTA, FQGTGA. Between the trimmed V and J ends, which lost 5 bases and 5 bases, there was a span of 12 bases. The CDR3 is CASSVGAGTEAFF. DNA for the CDR3: TGTGCCAGCAGCGTAGGGGCGGGGACTGAAGCTTTCTTT.

This chain joins TRBV7-2 and TRBJ2-5; the match to TRBD2 covers 7 bases. This CDR3 contains 16 residues. J was trimmed by 5 bases and V by 5 bases; bases with no gene match: 14. Germline V gene data show CDR1 as SGHTA and CDR2 as FQGNSA. The CDR3, as DNA: TGTGCCAGCAGCCTTGGGACCTTCGGGGGGTTTGAGACCCAGTACTTC. Translated: CASSLGTFGGFETQYF.

This clonotype has at least ten counts. The CDR3 is CASSFLPRDTEQFF. CDR3 sequence (DNA): TGTGCCAGCAGCTTTCTCCCCAGGGACACTGAGCAGTTCTTC. The rearrangement uses TRBV5-6 and TRBJ2-1, with D possibly matching TRBD1 (6 bases). Deletions cut 2 bases from V and 9 bases from J, with 15 bases between. The CDR3 is 14 residues long. The germline gives CDR1 SGHDT, CDR2 YYEEEE.

Many counts were recorded for this clonotype. The rearrangement uses TRBV20-1 and TRBJ2-4; 10 bases fit TRBD2. CDR3 length: 15 amino acids. In germline, CDR1 is DFQATT, CDR2 SNEGSKA (reference sequence). The J segment lost 0 bases and the V segment lost 6 bases, leaving 5 bases of the junction unmatched. The CDR3: CSAPAGGVAKNIQYF. CDR3 sequence (DNA): TGCAGTGCCCCAGCGGGGGGGGTAGCCAAAAACATTCAGTACTTC.

This clonotype was seen only a few times. This may arise from a read error, as a much more abundant clone is one base away. This chain links TRBV11-2 with TRBJ1-1, with TRBD1 matching over 9 bases. V was clipped by 5 bases and J by 4 bases; unmatched bases: 5. Germline CDR1 SGHAT, CDR2 FQNNGV. The CDR3 runs 14 residues. DNA of the CDR3: TGTGCCAGCAGCCCGGGACAGGGTTTCACTGAAGCTTTCTTT. Residues: CASSPGQGFTEAFF.